This TCR beta chain originates from a study of tumor and adjacent non-tumor tissue in lung cancer. Three rounds of nested PCR, following a modified ARM-PCR protocol, produced the TCRbeta library. TCRdb reprocessed the multiplex PCR reads with MiXCR, giving one entry per CDR3 protein. The table includes over 35,000 distinct CDR3 sequences, roughly 60% detected once. The template was RNA from unsorted bulk tissue. This non-tumor lung sample came from over 3 cm beyond the tumor edge. Study results and caveats: Patients with more diverse tumor TCRs had worse survival.

This clonotype was counted ten times or more. Its specificity is not known. The trim removed 6 bases at V and 7 bases at J, leaving 9 bases unmatched. The germline V gene has CDR1 MNHEY and CDR2 SVGAGI. The CDR3 sequence is 13 residues long. The rearrangement links TRBV6-5 to TRBJ2-7; 7 bases line up with TRBD1. The TCR originated in a man aged 45-65 years with non-small cell lung cancer. The specimen was distant non-tumor lung tissue. For the CDR3, the DNA is TGTGCCAGCAGATCTCCTCAGGGGGAAGAGCAGTACTTC. This encodes CASRSPQGEEQYF.